The present entry profiles one T cell receptor beta chain with its context. The antigen is undetermined. A 1 in 200,000 to 1 in 1 million T cell depth was the sequencing target. Clones were sequenced by immunoSEQ multiplex PCR, and TCRdb holds only the in-frame ones, with some missing. Of 68,000 or so clones in the sample, 68% are singletons; the top ten hold approximately 6%. Germline-derived CDR1 and CDR2 are SEHNR and FQNEAQ (reference sequence). The length of the CDR3 is 13 residues. V lost 5 bases, J lost 7 bases, and 11 bases lay in between. The sample belongs to a study of cytotoxic CD8 clonotypes in ibrutinib-treated CLL. For the study at large: Partial response occurred in around 24 patients and complete response in 2; at median approximately 70 months, around 15 remained remitted and roughly twelve progressed.

Findings and limits, study-wide: Contraction or stability on treatment characterized the public clonotypes, which were uncommon. Exceeding age-matched healthy donors, baseline clonality also tracked the counts of circulating CD8+ T cells.

The clonotype originates from a human donor with chronic lymphocytic leukemia. The chain employs TRBV7-9 and TRBJ1-4, with unresolved D. The sample in question was PBMCs, obtained after 12 months of ibrutinib treatment. The CDR3 coding sequence is TGTGCCAGCAGCCCCCCCCTAGTTGAAAAACTGTTTTTT. Protein sequence: CASSPPLVEKLFF.